This T cell receptor beta chain appears in the sequencing data of a study of blood T cell repertoires in COVID-19. Study summary: Samples representing acute and convalescent COVID-19 were sourced from the United States, Italy and Spain. PBMCs, B-cell-depleted T cells, or T cells provided the cDNA or gDNA that made up the material.

The germline CDR1 and CDR2 sequences are MNHNS and SASEGT. The CDR3 is 15 amino acids. V was trimmed by 2 bases and J by 0 bases, leaving 10 bases between them. Per the original data handling: Nucleated cell number was recorded as an estimate derived from reference gene primer amplification. Using immunoSEQ multiplex PCR, the repertoire was profiled, and TCRdb retains in-frame clones only, with some absent. V and J calls and clone size are given by that table; D and trimming were obtained from the DNA. The sample holds fewer than 65,000 clones, 90% seen once. The sequence derives from a human donor in a cohort sampled during active COVID-19. The material sequenced was peripheral blood. The chain is built from TRBV6-1 and TRBJ1-2, with D perhaps TRBD1 (5 bases). CDR3 DNA sequence: TGTGCCAGCAGTGAACTAACAGGTCCTAACTATGGCTACACCTTC. Its translation: CASSELTGPNYGYTF.